This T cell receptor (beta chain) was sequenced during a study of blood T cell repertoires in COVID-19. About the study: Acute and convalescent COVID-19 specimens originated in the United States, Italy and Spain. The cDNA or gDNA used as material had been derived from T cells, B-cell-depleted T cells, or PBMCs.

V dropped 3 bases and J dropped 1 base, with 8 bases sitting between them. This CDR3 contains 15 residues. The germline CDR1 and CDR2 sequences are KGHDR and SFDVKD. In the authors' workflow: Estimation of nucleated cell counts was performed using reference gene primer amplification. The assay was immunoSEQ multiplex PCR, and TCRdb's table has in-frame clones only and misses some. V and J calls and clone size are as listed in that table; D and trimming were resolved from the DNA. The sample consists of around 300,000 clones, 80% to 90% of them appearing once. This clone was found a few times. The gene calls are TRBV24-1 and TRBJ2-2, with unresolved D. The TCR comes from a man in his fifties or sixties with active or convalescent COVID-19. The source material was peripheral blood. This CDR3 reads CATSDIIRNTGELFF. The CDR3 DNA follows: TGTGCCACCAGTGATATTATCAGGAACACCGGGGAGCTGTTTTTT.